One sample yielded the 26 T cell receptor beta chains listed below, sequenced in a study of blood T cell repertoires in COVID-19. Libraries were prepared by immunoSEQ multiplex PCR; TCRdb keeps only in-frame clonotypes and omits some of them. The sample lists around 63,000 clones, approximately 89% occurring once. Material: peripheral blood. The receptors were gathered from a man in his sixties with acute or convalescent COVID-19.

The chain links TRBV5-6 to TRBJ1-1; a weak D match, TRBD1 (5 bases). CDR3 size: 11 residues. Germline V gene sequence: CDR1 SGHDT, CDR2 YYEEEE. Trimming took off 4 bases at V and 10 bases at J, with 11 bases between the two ends. The CDR3 sequence: CASSRAGRAFF. The DNA of the CDR3 is TGTGCCAGCAGCCGAGCAGGGCGAGCTTTCTTT.

This clone was seen a single time. The chain joins TRBV6-5 to TRBJ1-5, with D possibly being TRBD1 (6 bases). Trimming shortened V by 4 bases and J by 3 bases, and 10 bases separated the two germline ends. CDR1 and CDR2 (germline): MNHEY, SVGAGI. CDR3 length: 14 amino acids. CDR3 in DNA: TGTGCCAGCAGTTTACAGGGTATCAATCAGCCCCAGCATTTT. This sequence encodes CASSLQGINQPQHF.

This chain joins TRBV18 and TRBJ1-2; D unresolved. The germline V gene encodes CDR1 KGHSH and CDR2 LQKENI. The length of the CDR3 is 16 residues. Trimming stripped 1 base from V and 7 bases from J, with 19 bases between. The CDR3: CASSPRRGPEGFGYTF. CDR3 bases: TGTGCCAGCTCACCACGCCGTGGCCCGGAGGGATTTGGCTACACCTTC.

This chain links TRBV10-3 with TRBJ1-2; D is uncertain. CDR3 size: 14 residues. Per the germline V gene, CDR1 is ENHRY and CDR2 is SYGVKD. V was pared by 0 bases and J by 0 bases, with 5 bases between. DNA for the CDR3: TGTGCCATCAGTGAGTCGGTAGCTAACTATGGCTACACCTTC. Protein product: CAISESVANYGYTF.

V usage is TRBV12-5 and J usage is TRBJ2-3, with 10 bases lining up with TRBD1. Germline CDR1 LGHNT, CDR2 FRNRAP. With 3 bases clipped from V and 12 bases from J, the junction kept 6 bases outside the gene matches. CDR3 length: 13 residues. DNA for the CDR3: TGTGCTAGTGGTTTAATTGGACAGGGGGGTCAGTATTTT. This codes for CASGLIGQGGQYF.

V gene TRBV10-1 combines with J gene TRBJ2-3; D gene ambiguous. The CDR3 runs to 13 residues. V lost 3 bases and J 9 bases, leaving 13 bases between the germline ends. In germline, CDR1 is WNHNN, CDR2 SYGVQD (reference sequence). CDR3 coding DNA: TGCGCCAGCAGTGAAGATGCCCAACGGACGCAGTATTTT. Its translation is CASSEDAQRTQYF.

V usage is TRBV4-1 and J usage is TRBJ2-1; 8 bases map to TRBD2. The CDR3 is made up of 16 amino acids. J lost 7 bases, V lost 1 base, and 9 bases had no gene match. The germline gives CDR1 MGHRA, CDR2 YSYEKL. CDR3 in DNA: TGCGCCAGCAGCCAAGCGTATACGGGGGGGTGGAATGAGCAGTTCTTC. Its translation is CASSQAYTGGWNEQFF.

The table lists this clone with a count of one. This chain joins TRBV2 and TRBJ1-1; 8 bases agree with TRBD1. The V segment lost 4 bases and the J segment 1 base; nucleotides outside the gene matches: 5. CDR3 length: 15 amino acids. Germline CDR1 is SNHLY and CDR2 is FYNNEI. In DNA form, the CDR3 reads TGTGCCAGCAGTGGACAGGGGCTAAAGAACACTGAAGCTTTCTTT. It is translated as CASSGQGLKNTEAFF.

The chain links TRBV24-1 to TRBJ2-7; TRBD1 is a possible D gene (5 bases). The CDR3 runs to 17 residues. The V and J ends lost 7 bases and 3 bases respectively, with 24 bases between them. In germline, CDR1 is KGHDR, CDR2 SFDVKD. The CDR3 region is CATSVGDDSVKDYEQYF. The DNA of the CDR3 is TGTGCCACCAGCGTAGGAGACGACAGCGTTAAAGACTACGAGCAGTACTTC.

The chain couples TRBV7-3 to TRBJ1-1; 7 bases are shared with TRBD1. The CDR3 is 14 amino acids. V lost 0 bases, J lost 7 bases, and 5 bases stayed unmatched. CDR1 is SGHTA and CDR2 is FQGTGA in the germline V gene. Here the CDR3 reads CASSLTGQGDEAFF. The CDR3 DNA reads as TGTGCCAGCAGCTTAACAGGGCAGGGGGATGAAGCTTTCTTT.

This clone was detected a few times. The chain recombines TRBV2 with TRBJ1-1; 9 positions agree with TRBD1. After removal of 8 bases from V and 1 base from J, the junction contained 5 bases not matched to a gene. The CDR3 runs to 14 residues. The germline gives CDR1 SNHLY, CDR2 FYNNEI. The DNA of the CDR3 is TGTGCCAGCCCCGGGACAGGGACGAACACTGAAGCTTTCTTT. It is translated as CASPGTGTNTEAFF.

The rearrangement joins TRBV4-3 to TRBJ1-6; tentative D call: TRBD1 (6 bases). The germline CDR1 and CDR2 sequences are LGHNA and YSLEER. The CDR3 is 15 amino acids. V shed 3 bases and J shed 10 bases, with 16 bases lying between them. In DNA form, the CDR3 reads TGCGCCAGCAGCCAGGAACAGGGTGCCGGATCACCCCTCCACTTT. This gives the protein CASSQEQGAGSPLHF.

The genes are TRBV30 and TRBJ1-6, with a possible D match to TRBD1 (5 bases). Deletions cut 0 bases from V and 5 bases from J, with 5 bases between. The CDR3 extends over 13 amino acids. CDR1 GTSNPN and CDR2 SVGIG come from the germline V gene (reference sequence). CDR3 nucleotides: TGTGCCTGGAGTGTACAGGATAATTCACCCCTCCACTTT. Amino acid sequence: CAWSVQDNSPLHF.

The V call is TRBV7-6, the J call TRBJ1-6; D possibly corresponds to TRBD1 (5 bases). Trimming removed 4 bases from V and 8 bases from J, with 15 bases in between. This CDR3 has 15 amino acids. In germline, CDR1 is SGHVS, CDR2 FNYEAQ. The CDR3: CASSYSRDSDSPLHF. The CDR3 region has the DNA TGTGCCAGCAGCTACAGCAGGGACTCCGATTCACCCCTCCACTTT.

The chain joins TRBV9 to TRBJ1-1, with 8 bases aligning to TRBD1. Germline V gene lookup returns CDR1 SGDLS and CDR2 YYNGEE. There are 15 residues in the CDR3. The J segment lost 4 bases and the V segment lost 0 bases, leaving 5 bases of the junction unmatched. The CDR3 DNA sequence: TGTGCCAGCAGCGTAGACAGTACAGGGGGCACTGAAGCTTTCTTT. It is translated as CASSVDSTGGTEAFF. Based on the CDR3 plus reference TRBV9 and TRBJ1-1, the full variable domain is DSGVTQTPKHLITATGQRVTLRCSPRSGDLSVYWYQQSLDQGLQFLIQYYNGEERAKGNILERFSAQQFPDLHSELNLSSLELGDSALYFCASSVDSTGGTEAFFGQGTRLTVV.

This chain joins TRBV14 and TRBJ1-1; TRBD1 is a possible D gene (5 bases). The CDR3 runs to 12 residues. Germline lookup yields CDR1 SGHDN and CDR2 FVKESK. V dropped 4 bases and J dropped 10 bases, with 13 bases sitting between them. CDR3 DNA sequence: TGTGCCAGCAGCCCTTTCGAGGGACTAGCTTTCTTT. This translates into CASSPFEGLAFF.

The chain carries TRBV6-5 and TRBJ2-6, with TRBD1 identical over 7 bases. Germline CDR1 is MNHEY and CDR2 is SVGAGI. The CDR3 is 15 residues long. The J segment lost 2 bases and the V segment lost 6 bases, leaving 4 bases of the junction unmatched. In DNA form, the CDR3 reads TGTGCCAGCAGAATACAGGGGACTGGGGCCAACGTCCTGACTTTC. It codes for CASRIQGTGANVLTF.

This clone was seen a single time. This chain links TRBV30 with TRBJ2-7; 12 nucleotides line up with TRBD2. The CDR3 loop spans 13 amino acids. The germline V gene encodes CDR1 GTSNPN and CDR2 SVGIG (reference sequence). V was pared by 6 bases and J by 3 bases, with 3 bases of the junction left unmatched. CDR3 protein: CACRTSGDYEQYF. The CDR3 DNA is TGTGCCTGTCGGACTAGCGGGGACTACGAGCAGTACTTC.

The chain employs TRBV21-1 and TRBJ2-1; TRBD1, the D gene given by the table, was not confirmed from the DNA. TRBV21-1 is tagged as a pseudogene. The CDR3 is made up of 16 amino acids. CDR3: CASSKDGRGSYNEQFF. DNA for the CDR3: TGTGCCAGCAGCAAAGACGGCAGGGGCTCCTACAATGAGCAGTTCTTC.

The V call is TRBV6-5, the J call TRBJ1-5; D is unresolved. Trimming removed 7 bases from V and 4 bases from J, with 17 bases in between. CDR1 and CDR2 from the germline V gene are MNHEY and SVGAGI. This CDR3 is built from 15 residues. The CDR3 DNA sequence: TGTGCCAGCACTTCCCTTTCCGACGGGAATCAGCCCCAGCATTTT. Protein product: CASTSLSDGNQPQHF.

V and J are TRBV5-1 and TRBJ1-4; the match to TRBD1 covers 9 bases. The germline V gene encodes CDR1 SGHRS and CDR2 YFSETQ. With V trimmed by 5 bases and J by 6 bases, 8 bases remained unmatched. The CDR3 is 15 residues long. The CDR3 DNA is TGCGCCAGCAGTCAAACCGGGACAGGGCATGAAAAACTGTTTTTT. Its protein product is CASSQTGTGHEKLFF. Filled out from reference TRBV5-1 and TRBJ1-4, the complete variable domain reads KAGVTQTPRYLIKTRGQQVTLSCSPISGHRSVSWYQQTPGQGLQFLFEYFSETQRNKGNFPGRFSGRQFSNSRSEMNVSTLELGDSALYLCASSQTGTGHEKLFFGSGTQLSVL.

This clone was seen a single time. The chain couples TRBV7-2 to TRBJ1-2; no clear D. CDR1 SGHTA and CDR2 FQGNSA come from the germline V gene. Trimming took off 6 bases at V and 1 base at J, with 9 bases between the two ends. The CDR3 spans 13 residues. CDR3 nucleotide sequence: TGTGCCAGCAGACGGGAGATTAACTATGGCTACACCTTC. It yields the protein CASRREINYGYTF.

The genes are TRBV6-5 and TRBJ1-1; D possibly corresponds to TRBD1 (6 bases). The CDR3 runs to 14 residues. Per germline, CDR1 MNHEY and CDR2 SVGAGI. Trimming removed 4 bases from V and 1 base from J, with 10 bases in between. CDR3 DNA: TGTGCCAGCAGTTCCCGACAGGCGAACACTGAAGCTTTCTTT. This gives the protein CASSSRQANTEAFF.

The V gene is TRBV2, the J gene TRBJ2-6; possibly TRBD1 for D (6 bases). Trimming stripped 6 bases from V and 2 bases from J, with 14 bases between. The germline gives CDR1 SNHLY, CDR2 FYNNEI. The CDR3 covers 16 residues. The DNA of the CDR3 is TGTGCCAGCAGAGCCCTGACAGGCCCTGGGGCCAACGTCCTGACTTTC. This gives the protein CASRALTGPGANVLTF.

The chain has TRBV4-2 and TRBJ2-2; no reliable D call. This CDR3 spans 14 amino acids. V was pared by 0 bases and J by 8 bases, with 10 bases between. The germline gives CDR1 LGHNA, CDR2 YNFKEQ. In DNA, the CDR3 is TGTGCCAGCAGCCAAGACGTAACACCGGGGGAGCTGTTTTTT. Translating gives CASSQDVTPGELFF.

This clone was picked up one time. The chain's CDR3 is CASSPGPGNQPQHF. In DNA, the CDR3 is TGTGCCAGCAGCCCCGGACCGGGAAATCAGCCCCAGCATTTT. This chain joins TRBV4-2 and TRBJ1-5; D is undetermined. CDR1 and CDR2 from the germline V gene are LGHNA and YNFKEQ. V shed 4 bases and J shed 4 bases, with 11 bases lying between them. The CDR3 is made up of 14 amino acids.